Each of the 28 T cell receptor beta chains below was sequenced from the same sample in a study of cytomegalovirus exposure and HLA in healthy donors. PCR involved 60 Vbeta and 13 Jbeta primers. Sequencing used immunoSEQ multiplex PCR; TCRdb keeps in-frame clones, though not all of them. This sample carries about 83,000 clones, 65% to 75% of them seen once, and the ten largest clones take around 4.2%. Sequencing was performed on PBMCs. The receptors stem from a man aged 55 to 70 in good health and CMV-seronegative.

The chain is built from TRBV6-6 and TRBJ1-5; D remains unclear. Germline CDR1 and CDR2: MNHNY and SVGAGI (reference sequence). There are 15 residues in the CDR3. Trimming removed 6 bases at V and 1 base at J, with 13 bases between. CDR3 protein: CASRPRGGSNQPQHF. CDR3 DNA: TGTGCCAGCAGACCCCGGGGTGGAAGCAATCAGCCCCAGCATTTT.

The J gene is TRBJ2-3, the V gene TRBV2; 8 bases match TRBD2. The V gene's germline CDR1 is SNHLY and CDR2 FYNNEI. Trimming cost V 1 base and J 2 bases; bases outside gene matches: 2. This CDR3 spans 15 amino acids. CDR3 protein: CASSEEAGVTDTQYF. DNA for the CDR3: TGTGCCAGCAGTGAAGAAGCGGGGGTCACAGATACGCAGTATTTT. Supplemented by reference TRBV2 and TRBJ2-3, the full variable domain reads EPEVTQTPSHQVTQMGQEVILRCVPISNHLYFYWYRQILGQKVEFLVSFYNNEISEKSEIFDDQFSVERPDGSNFTLKIRSTKLEDSAMYFCASSEEAGVTDTQYFGPGTRLTVL.

This chain joins TRBV7-9 and TRBJ2-2, with TRBD2 matching over 12 bases. The CDR3 covers 16 residues. Germline loops: CDR1 SEHNR, CDR2 FQNEAQ (reference sequence). Germline trimming cut 6 bases from V and 4 bases from J; bases unmatched to any gene: 6. CDR3 residues: CASRASGGAGTGELFF. CDR3 in DNA: TGTGCCAGCAGGGCTAGCGGGGGGGCCGGCACCGGGGAGCTGTTTTTT.

The chain's CDR3 is CASRAGSNYGYTF. DNA for the CDR3: TGCGCCAGCAGGGCGGGGAGCAACTATGGCTACACCTTC. The genes are TRBV5-1 and TRBJ1-2; D not certain. In germline, CDR1 is SGHRS, CDR2 YFSETQ. The CDR3 is 13 amino acids. Trimming took off 5 bases at V and 2 bases at J, with 10 bases between the two ends. Filled out from reference TRBV5-1 and TRBJ1-2, the complete variable domain reads KAGVTQTPRYLIKTRGQQVTLSCSPISGHRSVSWYQQTPGQGLQFLFEYFSETQRNKGNFPGRFSGRQFSNSRSEMNVSTLELGDSALYLCASRAGSNYGYTFGSGTRLTVV.

The chain has TRBV5-1 and TRBJ1-1; D is possibly TRBD1 (6 bases). Germline V gene data show CDR1 as SGHRS and CDR2 as YFSETQ. This CDR3 region has 15 residues. Deletions cut 0 bases from V and 3 bases from J, with 12 bases between. DNA for the CDR3: TGCGCCAGCAGCTTGGGTGGGGGCGCCGACACTGAAGCTTTCTTT. Translated, it gives CASSLGGGADTEAFF. Full variable domain (outside the CDR3, taken from reference TRBV5-1 and TRBJ1-1): KAGVTQTPRYLIKTRGQQVTLSCSPISGHRSVSWYQQTPGQGLQFLFEYFSETQRNKGNFPGRFSGRQFSNSRSEMNVSTLELGDSALYLCASSLGGGADTEAFFGQGTRLTVV.

The rearrangement links TRBV4-1 to TRBJ1-4; D uncertain. The CDR3 totals 16 residues. CDR1 and CDR2 (germline): MGHRA, YSYEKL. V was cut by 0 bases and J by 8 bases, with 16 bases left in between. CDR3 bases: TGCGCCAGCAGCCAAGAAGAGAACAGTCGAGGGGAAAAACTGTTTTTT. Protein: CASSQEENSRGEKLFF.

J is TRBJ2-2 and V is TRBV7-3, with TRBD1 as a possible D gene (6 bases). The CDR3 contains 16 residues. CDR1 and CDR2 from the germline V gene are SGHTA and FQGTGA. Between the trimmed V and J ends, which lost 2 bases and 0 bases, there was a span of 10 bases. The CDR3 here is CASSLAGTPNTGELFF. Here the CDR3 DNA reads TGTGCCAGCAGCTTAGCCGGGACACCGAACACCGGGGAGCTGTTTTTT.

The rearrangement joins TRBV10-1 to TRBJ2-7; 9 nucleotides align to TRBD1. The V gene end was trimmed by 6 bases and the J gene end by 0 bases; junction bases not matched to a gene: 9. CDR3 length: 16 residues. The V gene's germline CDR1 is WNHNN and CDR2 SYGVQD (reference sequence). The CDR3 sequence is CASRPTGGSSSYEQYF. Here the CDR3 DNA reads TGCGCCAGCAGACCTACAGGGGGCTCCAGCTCCTACGAGCAGTACTTC.

The CDR3: CASTTRQGQGTEAFF. Here the CDR3 DNA reads TGTGCCAGCACCACGAGACAGGGGCAGGGGACTGAAGCTTTCTTT. The V gene is TRBV27, the J gene TRBJ1-1, with TRBD1 matching over 8 bases. Germline values: CDR1 MNHEY, CDR2 SMNVEV (reference sequence). Unmatched junction bases numbered 12, after V lost 7 bases and J lost 5 bases. The CDR3 runs to 15 residues.

This clone was observed a few times. This chain joins TRBV4-1 and TRBJ2-3; 9 nucleotides line up with TRBD2. The V and J ends lost 0 bases and 1 base, in that order; junction bases with no gene match: 11. Germline assignment: CDR1 MGHRA and CDR2 YSYEKL. The CDR3 consists of 19 residues. CDR3 loop: CASSQDRIRASGGTDTQYF. In DNA form, the CDR3 reads TGCGCCAGCAGCCAAGATAGGATTAGGGCTAGCGGGGGCACAGATACGCAGTATTTT.

This chain joins TRBV11-3 and TRBJ2-7; TRBD2 matches at 12 bases. CDR1 is SGHNT, CDR2 YENEEA, per germline. CDR3 length: 15 residues. V was pared by 5 bases and J by 5 bases, with 7 bases of the junction left unmatched. CDR3 residues: CASSALAGGVHEQYF. CDR3 coding DNA: TGTGCCAGCAGCGCACTAGCGGGGGGCGTCCACGAGCAGTACTTC.

Worth noting for this clone: One junction end does not reproduce the germline sequence, and a read error may be involved. The DNA of the CDR3 is TGTTCCAGCAGCCCCTGGCGGTCGGGGGGGCACTACGAGCAGTACTTC. Translated: CSSSPWRSGGHYEQYF. The chain links TRBV7-9 to TRBJ2-7; 8 bases align to TRBD2. This CDR3 contains 16 residues. Germline V gives CDR1 SEHNR, CDR2 FQNEAQ (reference sequence). The variable domain in full, with the rest retrieved from reference TRBV7-9 and TRBJ2-7, is DTGVSQNPRHKITKRGQNVTFRCDPISEHNRLYWYRQTLGQGPEFLTYFQNEAQLEKSRLLSDRFSAERPKGSFSTLEIQRTEQGDSAMYLCSSSPWRSGGHYEQYFGPGTRLTVT.

This rearrangement joins TRBV5-5 to TRBJ2-3; weak D call: TRBD1 (5 bases). The ends were cut back, 0 bases at V and 1 base at J, with 9 bases in the middle. This CDR3 comprises 15 residues. Germline CDR1 SGHKS, CDR2 YYEKEE (reference sequence). The CDR3 nucleotides are TGTGCCAGCAGCTTGGCCCTAGGGGGCACAGATACGCAGTATTTT. Its translation: CASSLALGGTDTQYF.

This clone occurred once. The rearrangement links TRBV12-2 to TRBJ1-5; TRBD1, as called in the table, went unchecked against the DNA. TRBV12-2 is tagged as a pseudogene. The CDR3 runs to 21 residues. This CDR3 reads CASREGQGKCPGGGSNQPQHF. The CDR3, as DNA: TGTGCAAGTCGCGAAGGACAGGGGAAGTGTCCGGGAGGTGGTAGCAATCAGCCCCAGCATTTT.

The chain carries TRBV5-1 and TRBJ2-2, with TRBD2 matching over 11 bases. The CDR3 has 15 amino acids. The germline V gene encodes CDR1 SGHRS and CDR2 YFSETQ. V shed 0 bases, J shed 6 bases, and the junction held 1 base outside the gene matches. The CDR3 protein is CASSLELAGAGELFF. The CDR3 DNA reads as TGCGCCAGCAGCTTGGAACTAGCGGGGGCCGGGGAGCTGTTTTTT.

This rearrangement joins TRBV15 to TRBJ2-7; 9 bases fit TRBD1. This CDR3 has 17 amino acids. CDR1 is LNHNV, CDR2 YYDKDF, per germline (reference sequence). J was trimmed by 5 bases and V by 2 bases; bases with no gene match: 13. CDR3: CATSRFQAPRDRDEQYF. The CDR3 DNA is TGTGCCACCAGCAGATTCCAAGCCCCTCGGGACAGGGACGAGCAGTACTTC.

This sequence joins TRBV28 and TRBJ2-7; 7 bases fit TRBD2. The CDR3 totals 15 residues. CDR1 is MDHEN, CDR2 SYDVKM, per germline. V dropped 3 bases and J dropped 6; count of bases not matched to a gene: 11. This CDR3 reads CASSLGGEWLGEQYF. The CDR3 DNA reads TGTGCCAGCAGTTTGGGGGGGGAGTGGTTAGGCGAGCAGTACTTC.

The chain joins TRBV7-9 to TRBJ2-3, with 9 bases matching TRBD1. The CDR3 consists of 15 residues. Looked up from germline, CDR1 is SEHNR and CDR2 is FQNEAQ (reference sequence). J gave up 4 bases and V 11 bases, and 13 bases lay outside the gene matches. CDR3 sequence reads: CASGAGQGNPDTQYF. The CDR3 nucleotides are TGTGCCTCGGGAGCGGGACAGGGTAACCCAGATACGCAGTATTTT.

This clone came up a few times. J is TRBJ1-1 and V is TRBV6-5; D may be TRBD1 (6 bases). V dropped 8 bases and J dropped 3 bases, with 19 bases sitting between them. This CDR3 spans 15 amino acids. The germline V gene has CDR1 MNHEY and CDR2 SVGAGI. In DNA form, the CDR3 reads TGTGCCAGCGCCTTCGTGGGGGCGCGGTACACTGAAGCTTTCTTT. Protein: CASAFVGARYTEAFF.

The chain combines TRBV27 with TRBJ2-1, with no clear D. V lost 5 bases, J lost 3 bases, and 8 bases lay in between. The germline V gene encodes CDR1 MNHEY and CDR2 SMNVEV (reference sequence). The CDR3 has 13 residues. This CDR3 reads CASSPASYNEQFF. The CDR3 nucleotides are TGTGCCAGCAGTCCCGCGAGCTACAATGAGCAGTTCTTC.

The J gene is TRBJ2-7, the V gene TRBV2; D perhaps matches TRBD2 (7 bases). Germline V gene lookup returns CDR1 SNHLY and CDR2 FYNNEI. The germline V and J ends were trimmed by 5 bases and 4 bases, with 15 bases remaining between them. CDR3 size: 14 residues. For the CDR3, the DNA is TGTGCCAGCAGTCTGGGGGGGGGCGGGTACGAGCAGTACTTC. Translation: CASSLGGGGYEQYF.

This clone was seen only once. This chain joins TRBV6-5 and TRBJ2-5; TRBD1 matches 8 bases. The assigned J gene may be wrong: the sequence end matches TRBJ2-7 better. Germline V gene sequence: CDR1 MNHEY, CDR2 SVGAGI. CDR3 length equals 14 residues. The CDR3 DNA reads as TGTGCCAGCAGTAGACGACAGGGGAACTACGAGCAGTACTTC. This codes for CASSRRQGNYEQYF.

V and J are TRBV27 and TRBJ1-5; 7 bases match TRBD1. This CDR3 region has 16 residues. Trimming took 10 bases from V and 1 from J; bases not matched to a gene: 13. Per germline, CDR1 MNHEY and CDR2 SMNVEV (reference sequence). CDR3 region: CATGPRKQGSNQPQHF. The CDR3 nucleotides read TGTGCCACGGGTCCACGAAAACAGGGGAGCAATCAGCCCCAGCATTTT.

The CDR3 reads CASKGLVVETQYF. Written as DNA, the CDR3 is TGTGCCAGCAAGGGACTAGTGGTGGAGACCCAGTACTTC. The rearrangement uses TRBV2 and TRBJ2-5, with 8 positions matching TRBD2. V dropped 7 bases and J dropped 5; count of bases not matched to a gene: 6. The CDR3 sequence is 13 residues long. Germline CDR1 SNHLY, CDR2 FYNNEI. Based on the CDR3 plus reference TRBV2 and TRBJ2-5, the full variable domain is EPEVTQTPSHQVTQMGQEVILRCVPISNHLYFYWYRQILGQKVEFLVSFYNNEISEKSEIFDDQFSVERPDGSNFTLKIRSTKLEDSAMYFCASKGLVVETQYFGPGTRLLVL.

This clone was recorded a few times. This chain connects TRBV6-1 to TRBJ1-1, with TRBD1 matching 7 bases. Germline V CDR1 and CDR2: MNHNS, SASEGT. Trimming cost V 5 bases and J 3 bases; bases outside gene matches: 3. The CDR3 spans 13 residues. The CDR3 DNA is TGTGCCAGCAGTCCGACAGGGCACACTGAAGCTTTCTTT. Residues: CASSPTGHTEAFF.

In this sample, this clone turned up once. V usage is TRBV7-9 and J usage is TRBJ2-5; 14 bases match TRBD2. The CDR3 is 16 residues long. V lost 3 bases to trimming and J lost 7 bases; unmatched junction nucleotides: 7. CDR1 is SEHNR, CDR2 FQNEAQ, per germline (reference sequence). CDR3 nucleotides: TGTGCCAGCAGCTTCCGACTAGCGGGGGGGCCAAGGACCCAGTACTTC. Encoded protein: CASSFRLAGGPRTQYF.

The chain links TRBV7-2 to TRBJ1-2, with 7 bases lining up with TRBD1. The CDR3 totals 14 residues. CDR1 and CDR2 (germline): SGHTA, FQGNSA. Trimming at V came to 3 bases and at J to 0 bases, leaving 1 base not matched to a gene. Here the CDR3 DNA reads TGTGCCAGCAGCTTGGGGACAGCTAACTATGGCTACACCTTC. Its protein product is CASSLGTANYGYTF.

The chain combines TRBV5-1 with TRBJ2-3; 12 positions agree with TRBD2. V trimming: 5 bases; J trimming: 5 bases; junction bases outside the gene matches: 3. The CDR3 loop spans 14 amino acids. Per the germline V gene, CDR1 is SGHRS and CDR2 is YFSETQ. In DNA form, the CDR3 reads TGCGCCAGCAGAACGGGACTAGCGGGAGATACGCAGTATTTT. Translation gives CASRTGLAGDTQYF.